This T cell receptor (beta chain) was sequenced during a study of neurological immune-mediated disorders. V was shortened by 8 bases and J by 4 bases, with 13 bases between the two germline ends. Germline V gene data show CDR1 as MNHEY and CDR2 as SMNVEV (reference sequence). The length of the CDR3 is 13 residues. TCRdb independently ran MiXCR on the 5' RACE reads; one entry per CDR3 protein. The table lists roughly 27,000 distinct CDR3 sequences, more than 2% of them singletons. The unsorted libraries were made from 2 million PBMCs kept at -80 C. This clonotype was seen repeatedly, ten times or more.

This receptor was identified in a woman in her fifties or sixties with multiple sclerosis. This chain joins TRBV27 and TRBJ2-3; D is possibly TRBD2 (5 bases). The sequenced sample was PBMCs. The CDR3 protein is CASGPGVPDTQYF. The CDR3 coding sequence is TGTGCCAGCGGCCCCGGGGTGCCAGATACGCAGTATTTT.